These T cell receptor beta chains were read from a single sample in a study of long-term antiretroviral therapy in people with HIV. Some clones are missing from TCRdb's copy, which holds only in-frame ones; the method was immunoSEQ multiplex PCR. The sample lists 35,000 to 40,000 clones; approximately 80% were seen once. The sequences come from unsorted PBMCs, collected 0.3 years after starting antiretroviral therapy. These TCRs come from a man aged 18-30 years with HIV. CDR3s include the opening cysteine and the closing phenylalanine or tryptophan. A D gene is named only where the DNA matches it firmly. For some rows the clone size is stated as once, few or many, or as a class when expanded; others skip it.

size	D	J	V	DNA	CDR3
-	TRBD1	TRBJ2-7	TRBV2	TGTGCCAGCAGTGGAGGGGGACAGGGCTACTACGAGCAGTACTTC	CASSGGGQGYYEQYF
-	-	TRBJ2-7	TRBV19	TGTGCCAGTAGTACCACCCTCCCTTCCTACGAGCAGTACTTC	CASSTTLPSYEQYF
-	-	TRBJ1-1	TRBV7-2	TGTGCCAGCAGCTTTTTGGTAAGCGCTGAAGCTTTCTTT	CASSFLVSAEAFF
-	TRBD2	TRBJ2-3	TRBV15	TGTGCCACCAGCAGTGCTGGGACTAGCGGCTCAGATACGCAGTATTTT	CATSSAGTSGSDTQYF
-	TRBD2	TRBJ2-1	TRBV9	TGTGCCAGCAGCGCGCCTAGCGGGAGAGGGTACAATGAGCAGTTCTTC	CASSAPSGRGYNEQFF
-	-	TRBJ2-3	TRBV7-8	TGTGCCAGCAGCTTAAGTGATGGTACAGATACGCAGTATTTT	CASSLSDGTDTQYF
-	-	TRBJ2-1	TRBV5-6	TGTGCCAGCAGCTTGTGGGAGAGGGAAAATGAGCAGTTCTTC	CASSLWERENEQFF
once	TRBD2	TRBJ2-1	TRBV18	TGTGCCAGCTCGGGAACTAGCGCCTTCCTGCGGGTCGAGCAGTTCTTC	CASSGTSAFLRVEQFF
-	-	TRBJ2-5	TRBV4-2	TGTGCCAGCAGCCAAGAGGAGACCCAGTACTTC	CASSQEETQYF
-	-	TRBJ2-5	TRBV4-1	TGCGCCAGCAGCCAGATTACTCTAGCTGGAGAGACCCAGTACTTC	CASSQITLAGETQYF
-	-	TRBJ2-1	TRBV11-2	TGTGCCAGCACCGGGGGGCGAAATGAGCAGTTCTTC	CASTGGRNEQFF
-	-	TRBJ1-2	TRBV5-5	TGTGCCAGCAGCATCAGGGAAGATGGCTACACCTTC	CASSIREDGYTF
-	-	TRBJ2-1	TRBV9	TGTGCCAGCAGCGTAGGCGGGCAACCCTACAATGAGCAGTTCTTC	CASSVGGQPYNEQFF
-	-	TRBJ2-7	TRBV6-1	TGTGCCAGCAGTGAAGGGGTGGGGGAGTACTTC	CASSEGVGEYF
-	TRBD2	TRBJ2-3	TRBV11-3	TGTGCCAGCAGTTGGGGCCTACTAGCGGGGAGCACAGATACGCAGTATTTT	CASSWGLLAGSTDTQYF
few	-	TRBJ2-1	TRBV7-3	TGTGCCAGCAGCTTAGACGGGGGTACCTACAATGAGCAGTTCTTC	CASSLDGGTYNEQFF
-	-	TRBJ2-4	TRBV7-6	TGTGCCAGCAGCTTAAAAGGTGGCGGGACTGGCGGGTTTGACATTCAGTACTTC	CASSLKGGGTGGFDIQYF
-	TRBD1	TRBJ1-1	TRBV2	TGTGCCAGCAGCGGGACAGGGGGCACTGAAGCTTTCTTT	CASSGTGGTEAFF
-	TRBD1	TRBJ2-7	TRBV6-1	TGTGCCAGCAGTGGGCAGCAGGGACAGAGTGTCGAGCAGTACTTC	CASSGQQGQSVEQYF
-	TRBD1	TRBJ2-1	TRBV13	TGTGCCAGCAGCTATCGGACAGGGAGGAATGAGCAGTTCTTC	CASSYRTGRNEQFF
-	TRBD1	TRBJ2-1	TRBV27	TGTGCCAGCAGTTTGCGACAGGGGGCTTACAATGAGCAGTTCTTC	CASSLRQGAYNEQFF
-	TRBD1	TRBJ2-1	TRBV6-5	TGTGCCAGCAGAGACCGGACAGGGCGTCGTGGTGAGCAGTTCTTC	CASRDRTGRRGEQFF
-	-	TRBJ2-1	TRBV9	TGTGCCAGCAGCGTAGTGGCTGGCAACAATGAGCAGTTCTTC	CASSVVAGNNEQFF
-	TRBD2	TRBJ2-2	TRBV28	TGTGCCAGCAGTCCACTGACTAGCGGGACCGGGGAGCTGTTTTTT	CASSPLTSGTGELFF
-	-	TRBJ2-1	TRBV6-5	TGTGCCAGCAGGCAGGGGTACAATGAGCAGTTCTTC	CASRQGYNEQFF
-	TRBD2	TRBJ2-7	TRBV5-6	TGTGCCAGCAGCACAGCGGGAGATAGCTACGAGCAGTACTTC	CASSTAGDSYEQYF
once	TRBD1	TRBJ1-1	TRBV5-6	TGTGCCAGCAGAGGGACAGGGACGGCTGAAGCTTTCTTT	CASRGTGTAEAFF
-	TRBD2	TRBJ2-2	TRBV6-4	TGTGCCAGCAGTGACTCGACAGCGGGGGCCCACACCGGGGAGCTGTTTTTT	CASSDSTAGAHTGELFF
-	-	TRBJ1-4	TRBV5-4	TGTGCCAGCAGCTTCAAAGGGGAGGAAAAACTGTTTTTT	CASSFKGEEKLFF